Sequencing of this TCR beta chain was carried out in a study of blood T cell repertoires in COVID-19. The V segment lost 1 base and the J segment 7 bases; nucleotides outside the gene matches: 6. CDR3 length equals 16 residues. Germline loops: CDR1 LGHNA, CDR2 YSLEER. Generated by immunoSEQ multiplex PCR, the TCRdb table keeps only in-frame clones and is missing some. The sample shows 200,000 or so clones, around 81% of them seen only once. Specimen: peripheral blood. The J gene is TRBJ1-6, the V gene TRBV4-3, with 8 bases aligning to TRBD1. This clonotype originated in a man aged 55 to 70 with COVID-19, enrolled during active disease. The CDR3 here is CASSQAWTGSNSPLHF. The DNA of the CDR3 is TGCGCCAGCAGCCAAGCCTGGACAGGGAGCAATTCACCCCTCCACTTT.